This T cell receptor beta chain was documented in a study of T cell responses to AZD1222 COVID-19 vaccine. Data came from immunoSEQ multiplex PCR; TCRdb stores just in-frame clones and leaves some out. The sample lists more than 95,000 clones; roughly nine tenths were seen once. Material: peripheral blood, obtained 28 days after the second AZD1222 dose. The receptor comes from an adult who received the AZD1222 COVID-19 vaccine.

The CDR3 reads CSVEPTGLAGANEQYF. CDR3 DNA: TGCAGCGTTGAACCCACGGGACTAGCGGGAGCCAACGAGCAGTACTTC. The chain links TRBV29-1 to TRBJ2-7, with 14 bases identical to TRBD2. CDR3 length equals 16 residues. Germline V gene data show CDR1 as SQVTM and CDR2 as ANQGSEA. The J segment lost 5 bases and the V segment lost 2 bases, leaving 8 bases of the junction unmatched.